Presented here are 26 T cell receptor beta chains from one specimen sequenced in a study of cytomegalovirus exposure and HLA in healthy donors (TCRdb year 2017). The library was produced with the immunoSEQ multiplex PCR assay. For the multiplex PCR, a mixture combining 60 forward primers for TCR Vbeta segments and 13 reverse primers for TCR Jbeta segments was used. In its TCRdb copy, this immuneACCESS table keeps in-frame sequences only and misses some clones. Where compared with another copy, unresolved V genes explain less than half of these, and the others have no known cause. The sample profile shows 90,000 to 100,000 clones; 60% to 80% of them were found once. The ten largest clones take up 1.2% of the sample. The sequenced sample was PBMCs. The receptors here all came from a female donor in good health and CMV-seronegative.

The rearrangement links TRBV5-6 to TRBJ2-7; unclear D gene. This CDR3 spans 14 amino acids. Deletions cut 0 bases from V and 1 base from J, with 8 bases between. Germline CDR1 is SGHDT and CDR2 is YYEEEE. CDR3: CASSLEAVSYEQYF. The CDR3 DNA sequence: TGTGCCAGCAGCTTGGAAGCTGTATCCTACGAGCAGTACTTC.

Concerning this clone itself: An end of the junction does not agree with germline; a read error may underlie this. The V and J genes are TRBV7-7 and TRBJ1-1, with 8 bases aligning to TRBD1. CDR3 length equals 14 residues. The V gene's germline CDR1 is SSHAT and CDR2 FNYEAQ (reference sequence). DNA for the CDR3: TGTGCTAGCAGCTTAGACCCACAGGGGGTTGAAGCTTTCTTT. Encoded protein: CASSLDPQGVEAFF. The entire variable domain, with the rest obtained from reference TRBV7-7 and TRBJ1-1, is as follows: GAGVSQSPRYKVTKRGQDVTLRCDPISSHATLYWYQQALGQGPEFLTYFNYEAQPDKSGLPSDRFSAERPEGSISTLTIQRTEQRDSAMYRCASSLDPQGVEAFFGQGTRLTVV.

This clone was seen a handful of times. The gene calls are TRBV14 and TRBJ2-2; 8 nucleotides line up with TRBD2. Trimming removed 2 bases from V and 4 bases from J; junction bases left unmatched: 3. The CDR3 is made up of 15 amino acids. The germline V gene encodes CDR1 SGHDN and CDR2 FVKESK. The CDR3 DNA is TGTGCCAGCAGCCAAAAAGCGGGAGCCACCGGGGAGCTGTTTTTT. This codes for CASSQKAGATGELFF.

The CDR3 sequence is CASTGREETQYF. The CDR3 nucleotides read TGTGCCAGCACGGGGCGGGAGGAGACCCAGTACTTC. The chain combines TRBV25-1 with TRBJ2-5; 7 bases are shared with TRBD2. Per germline, CDR1 MGHDK and CDR2 SYGVNS. J lost 5 bases, V lost 7 bases, and 4 bases had no gene match. CDR3 length equals 12 residues.

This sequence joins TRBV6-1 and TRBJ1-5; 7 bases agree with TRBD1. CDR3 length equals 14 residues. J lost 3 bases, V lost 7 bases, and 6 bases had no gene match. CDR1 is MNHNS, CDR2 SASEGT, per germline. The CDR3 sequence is CASTRDSLNQPQHF. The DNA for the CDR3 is TGTGCCAGCACCCGGGACAGCCTCAATCAGCCCCAGCATTTT.

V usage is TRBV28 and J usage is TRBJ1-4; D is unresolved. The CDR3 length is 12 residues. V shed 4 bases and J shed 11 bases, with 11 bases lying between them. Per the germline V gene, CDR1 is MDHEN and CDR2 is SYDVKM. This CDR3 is CASSSEGTKLFF. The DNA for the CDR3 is TGTGCCAGCAGTTCAGAGGGAACGAAACTGTTTTTT.

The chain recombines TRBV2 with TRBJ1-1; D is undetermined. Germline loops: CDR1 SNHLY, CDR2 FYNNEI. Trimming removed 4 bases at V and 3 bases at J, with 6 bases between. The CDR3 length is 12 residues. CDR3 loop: CASSVADTEAFF. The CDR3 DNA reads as TGTGCCAGCAGTGTTGCAGACACTGAAGCTTTCTTT.

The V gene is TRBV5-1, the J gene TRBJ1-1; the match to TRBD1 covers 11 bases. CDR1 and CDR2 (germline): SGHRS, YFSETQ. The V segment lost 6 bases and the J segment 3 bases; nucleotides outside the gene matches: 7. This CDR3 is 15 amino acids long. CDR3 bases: TGCGCCAGCAACCCCGGGACAGGGGGTCACACTGAAGCTTTCTTT. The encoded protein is CASNPGTGGHTEAFF.

CDR3 in amino acids: CASSGLTGGTEAFF. CDR3 DNA: TGCGCCAGCAGTGGGTTGACAGGGGGAACTGAAGCTTTCTTT. The chain has TRBV10-1 and TRBJ1-1; 9 bases align to TRBD1. The trim removed 4 bases at V and 5 bases at J, leaving 5 bases unmatched. The CDR3 sequence is 14 residues long. Germline V CDR1 and CDR2: WNHNN, SYGVQD (reference sequence).

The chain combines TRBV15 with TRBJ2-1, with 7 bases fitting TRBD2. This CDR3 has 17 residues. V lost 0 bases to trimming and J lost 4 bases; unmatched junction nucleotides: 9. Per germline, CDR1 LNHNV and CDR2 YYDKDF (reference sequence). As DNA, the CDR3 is TGTGCCACCAGCAGAGAACGGGGCGGGAGAGCTTACAATGAGCAGTTCTTC. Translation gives CATSRERGGRAYNEQFF.

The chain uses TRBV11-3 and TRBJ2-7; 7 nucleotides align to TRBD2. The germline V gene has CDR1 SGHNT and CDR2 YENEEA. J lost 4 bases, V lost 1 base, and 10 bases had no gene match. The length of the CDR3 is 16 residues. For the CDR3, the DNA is TGTGCCAGCAGCTTAGGCCCAGGACTAGGTGAATACGAGCAGTACTTC. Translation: CASSLGPGLGEYEQYF.

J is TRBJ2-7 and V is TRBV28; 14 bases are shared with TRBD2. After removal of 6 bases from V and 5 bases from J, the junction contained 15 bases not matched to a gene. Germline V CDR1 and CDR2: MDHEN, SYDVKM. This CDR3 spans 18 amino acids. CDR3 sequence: CASRLGTSGSPGFNEQYF. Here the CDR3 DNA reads TGTGCCAGCAGGCTCGGGACTAGCGGGAGTCCTGGGTTTAACGAGCAGTACTTC.

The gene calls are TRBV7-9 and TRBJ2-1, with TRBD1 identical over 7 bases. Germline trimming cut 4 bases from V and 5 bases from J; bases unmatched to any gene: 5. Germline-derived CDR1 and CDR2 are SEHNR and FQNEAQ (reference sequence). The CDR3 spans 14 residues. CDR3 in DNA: TGTGCCAGCAGCTCCTACAGGGGCCACAATGAGCAGTTCTTC. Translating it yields CASSSYRGHNEQFF.

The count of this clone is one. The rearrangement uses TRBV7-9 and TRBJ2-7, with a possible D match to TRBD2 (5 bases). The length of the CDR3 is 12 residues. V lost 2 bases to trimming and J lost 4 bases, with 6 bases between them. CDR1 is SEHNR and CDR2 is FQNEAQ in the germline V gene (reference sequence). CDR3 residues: CASSLSGYEQYF. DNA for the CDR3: TGTGCCAGCAGCTTAAGCGGATACGAGCAGTACTTC.

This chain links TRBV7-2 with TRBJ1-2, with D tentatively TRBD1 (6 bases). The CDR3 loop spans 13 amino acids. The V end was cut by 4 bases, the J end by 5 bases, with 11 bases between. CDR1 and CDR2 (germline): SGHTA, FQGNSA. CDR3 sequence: CASSSMTGYGYTF. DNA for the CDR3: TGTGCCAGCAGCTCAATGACAGGTTATGGCTACACCTTC. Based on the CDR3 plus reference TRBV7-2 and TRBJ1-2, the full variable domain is GAGVSQSPSNKVTEKGKDVELRCDPISGHTALYWYRQSLGQGLEFLIYFQGNSAPDKSGLPSDRFSAERTGGSVSTLTIQRTQQEDSAVYLCASSSMTGYGYTFGSGTRLTVV.

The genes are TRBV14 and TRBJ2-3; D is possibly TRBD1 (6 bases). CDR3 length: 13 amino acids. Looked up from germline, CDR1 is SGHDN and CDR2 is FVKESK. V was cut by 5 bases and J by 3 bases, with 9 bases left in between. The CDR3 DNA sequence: TGTGCCAGCAGCTTTAGGGGGACAGATACGCAGTATTTT. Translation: CASSFRGTDTQYF.

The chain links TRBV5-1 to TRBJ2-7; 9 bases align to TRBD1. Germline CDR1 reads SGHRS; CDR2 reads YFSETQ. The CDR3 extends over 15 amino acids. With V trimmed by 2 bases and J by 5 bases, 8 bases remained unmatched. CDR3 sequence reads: CASSFSGTGRDEQYF. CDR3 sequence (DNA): TGCGCCAGCAGCTTCTCCGGGACAGGGCGCGACGAGCAGTACTTC.

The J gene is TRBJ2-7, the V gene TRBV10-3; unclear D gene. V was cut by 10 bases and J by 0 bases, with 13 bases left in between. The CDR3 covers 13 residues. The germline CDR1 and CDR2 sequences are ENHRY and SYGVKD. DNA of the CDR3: TGTGCCACGCCAGATAGGAGCTCCTACGAGCAGTACTTC. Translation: CATPDRSSYEQYF.

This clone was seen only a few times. In DNA form, the CDR3 reads TGTGCCAGTAGTACGGGGACTAGCCAAAGAAGGGATACGCAGTATTTT. Its translation is CASSTGTSQRRDTQYF. V is TRBV19 and J is TRBJ2-3; TRBD2 matches 9 bases. V was pared by 4 bases and J by 6 bases, with 11 bases of the junction left unmatched. Per germline, CDR1 LNHDA and CDR2 SQIVND (reference sequence). This CDR3 spans 16 amino acids.

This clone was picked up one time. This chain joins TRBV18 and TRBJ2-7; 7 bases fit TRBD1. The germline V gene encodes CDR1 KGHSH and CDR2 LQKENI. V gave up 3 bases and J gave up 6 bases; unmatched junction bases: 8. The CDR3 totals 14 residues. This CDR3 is CASSPNRGSGEQYF. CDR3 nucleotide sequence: TGTGCCAGCTCACCTAACAGGGGAAGTGGCGAGCAGTACTTC.

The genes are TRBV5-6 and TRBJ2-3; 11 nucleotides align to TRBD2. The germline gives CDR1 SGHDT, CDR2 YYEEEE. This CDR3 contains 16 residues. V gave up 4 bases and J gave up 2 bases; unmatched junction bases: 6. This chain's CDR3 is CASSGGLAAFTDTQYF. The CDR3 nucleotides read TGTGCCAGCAGCGGGGGACTAGCGGCTTTCACAGATACGCAGTATTTT.

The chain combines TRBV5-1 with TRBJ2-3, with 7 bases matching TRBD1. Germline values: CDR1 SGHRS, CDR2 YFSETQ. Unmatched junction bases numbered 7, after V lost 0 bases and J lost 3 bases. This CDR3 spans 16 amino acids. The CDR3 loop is CASSLGSGGPTDTQYF. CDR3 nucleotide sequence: TGCGCCAGCAGCTTGGGGTCAGGGGGTCCAACAGATACGCAGTATTTT.

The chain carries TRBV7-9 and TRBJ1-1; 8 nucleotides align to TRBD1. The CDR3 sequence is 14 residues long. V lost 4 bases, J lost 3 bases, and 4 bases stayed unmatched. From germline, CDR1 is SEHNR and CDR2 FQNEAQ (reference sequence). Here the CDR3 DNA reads TGTGCCAGCAGCTCCAGGGGGCCTTACACTGAAGCTTTCTTT. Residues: CASSSRGPYTEAFF.

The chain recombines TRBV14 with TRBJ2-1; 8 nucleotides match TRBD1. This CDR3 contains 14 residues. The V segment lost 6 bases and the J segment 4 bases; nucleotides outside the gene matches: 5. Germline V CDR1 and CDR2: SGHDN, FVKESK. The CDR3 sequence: CASSFRQGYNEQFF. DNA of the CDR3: TGTGCCAGCAGTTTTAGACAGGGGTACAATGAGCAGTTCTTC.

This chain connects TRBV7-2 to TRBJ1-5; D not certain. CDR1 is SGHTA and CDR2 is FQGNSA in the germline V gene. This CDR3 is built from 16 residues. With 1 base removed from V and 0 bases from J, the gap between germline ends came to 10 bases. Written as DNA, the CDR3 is TGTGCCAGCAGCTTAGATGACCGGGATAGCAATCAGCCCCAGCATTTT. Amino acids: CASSLDDRDSNQPQHF.

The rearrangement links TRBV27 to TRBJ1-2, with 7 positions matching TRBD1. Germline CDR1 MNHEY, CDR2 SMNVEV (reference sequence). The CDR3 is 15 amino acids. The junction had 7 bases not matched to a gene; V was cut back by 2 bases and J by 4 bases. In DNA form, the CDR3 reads TGTGCCAGCAGTTTAAACCACAGGGGACCCTATGGCTACACCTTC. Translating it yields CASSLNHRGPYGYTF.